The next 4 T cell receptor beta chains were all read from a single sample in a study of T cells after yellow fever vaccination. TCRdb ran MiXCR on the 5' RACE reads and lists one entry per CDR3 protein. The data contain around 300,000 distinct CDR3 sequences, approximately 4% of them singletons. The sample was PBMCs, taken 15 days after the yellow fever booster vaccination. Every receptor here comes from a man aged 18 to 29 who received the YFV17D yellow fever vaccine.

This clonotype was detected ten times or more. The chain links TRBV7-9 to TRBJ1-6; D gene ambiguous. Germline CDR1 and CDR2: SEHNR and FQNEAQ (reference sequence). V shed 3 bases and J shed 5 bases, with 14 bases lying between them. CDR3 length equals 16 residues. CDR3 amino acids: CASSFGLAGNNSPLHF. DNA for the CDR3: TGTGCCAGCAGCTTCGGACTAGCAGGCAATAATTCACCCCTCCACTTT.

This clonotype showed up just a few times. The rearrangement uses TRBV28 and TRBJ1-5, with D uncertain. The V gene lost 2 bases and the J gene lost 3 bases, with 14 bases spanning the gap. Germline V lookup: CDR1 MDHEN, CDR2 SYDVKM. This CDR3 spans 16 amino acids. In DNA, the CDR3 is TGTGCCAGCAGTTTACCCTCCGCCAGTATCAATCAGCCCCAGCATTTT. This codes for CASSLPSASINQPQHF. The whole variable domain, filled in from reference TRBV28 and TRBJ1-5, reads DVKVTQSSRYLVKRTGEKVFLECVQDMDHENMFWYRQDPGLGLRLIYFSYDVKMKEKGDIPEGYSVSREKKERFSLILESASTNQTSMYLCASSLPSASINQPQHFGDGTRLSIL.

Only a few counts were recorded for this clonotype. The CDR3 loop is CASSLGGQGEQFF. In nucleotides, the CDR3 is TGCGCCAGCAGCTTGGGGGGGCAAGGGGAGCAGTTCTTC. The J gene is TRBJ2-1, the V gene TRBV5-1; the D gene is possibly TRBD1 (6 bases). Trimming took 0 bases from V and 10 from J, leaving 11 bases between them. From germline, CDR1 is SGHRS and CDR2 YFSETQ. The CDR3 runs 13 residues.

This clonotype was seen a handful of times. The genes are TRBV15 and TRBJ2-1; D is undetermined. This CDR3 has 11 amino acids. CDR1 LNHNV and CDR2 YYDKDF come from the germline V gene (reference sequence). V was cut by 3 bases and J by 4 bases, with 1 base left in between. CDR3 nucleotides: TGTGCCACCAGCAGGTACAATGAGCAGTTCTTC. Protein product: CATSRYNEQFF.